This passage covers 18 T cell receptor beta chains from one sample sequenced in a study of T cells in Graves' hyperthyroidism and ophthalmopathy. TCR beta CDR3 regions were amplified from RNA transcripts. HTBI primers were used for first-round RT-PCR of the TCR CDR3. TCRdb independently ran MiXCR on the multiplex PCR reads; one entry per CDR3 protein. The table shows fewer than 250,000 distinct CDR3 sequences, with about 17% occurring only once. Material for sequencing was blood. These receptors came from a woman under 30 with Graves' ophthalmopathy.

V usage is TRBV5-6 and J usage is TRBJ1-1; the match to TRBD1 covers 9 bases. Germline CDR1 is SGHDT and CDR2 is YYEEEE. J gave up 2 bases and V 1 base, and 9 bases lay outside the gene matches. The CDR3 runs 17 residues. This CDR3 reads CASSLFGTGILNTEAFF. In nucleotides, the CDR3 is TGTGCCAGCAGCTTGTTCGGGACAGGGATCCTCAACACTGAAGCTTTCTTT.

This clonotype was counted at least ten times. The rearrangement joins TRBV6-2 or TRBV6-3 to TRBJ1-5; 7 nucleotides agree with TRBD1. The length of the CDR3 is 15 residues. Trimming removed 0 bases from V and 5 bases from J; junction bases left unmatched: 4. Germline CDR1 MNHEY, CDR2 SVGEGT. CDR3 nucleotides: TGTGCCAGCAGTTACTCCAGGGGGGGATATCAGCCCCAGCATTTT. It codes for CASSYSRGGYQPQHF.

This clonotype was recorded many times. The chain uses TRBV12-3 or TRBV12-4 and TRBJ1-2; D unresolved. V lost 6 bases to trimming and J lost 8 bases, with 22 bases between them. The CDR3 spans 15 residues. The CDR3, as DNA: TGTGCCAGCAGCACCATCTTGGTACAGCCGGGGGGCTACACCTTC. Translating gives CASSTILVQPGGYTF.

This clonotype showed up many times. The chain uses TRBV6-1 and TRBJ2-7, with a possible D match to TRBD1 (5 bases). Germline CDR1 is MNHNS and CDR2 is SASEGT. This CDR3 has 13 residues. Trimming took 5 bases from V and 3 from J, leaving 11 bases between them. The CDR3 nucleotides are TGTGCCAGCAGTTTGGACATCGACTACGAGCAGTACTTC. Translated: CASSLDIDYEQYF.

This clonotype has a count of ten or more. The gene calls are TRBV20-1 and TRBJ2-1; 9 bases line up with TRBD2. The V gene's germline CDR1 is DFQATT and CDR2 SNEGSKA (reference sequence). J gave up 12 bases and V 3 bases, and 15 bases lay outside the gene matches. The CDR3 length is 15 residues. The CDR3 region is CSASNPRRGGVGQFF. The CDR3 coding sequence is TGCAGTGCTAGTAATCCCCGGCGCGGGGGGGTCGGGCAGTTCTTC.

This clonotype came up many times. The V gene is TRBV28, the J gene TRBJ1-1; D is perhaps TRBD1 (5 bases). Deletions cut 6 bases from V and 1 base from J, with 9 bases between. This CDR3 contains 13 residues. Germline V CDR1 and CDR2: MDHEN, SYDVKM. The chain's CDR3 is CASRQAGNTEAFF. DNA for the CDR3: TGTGCCAGCAGACAGGCGGGGAACACTGAAGCTTTCTTT.

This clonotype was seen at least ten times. The CDR3: CASSHRDRAYYGYTF. The DNA for the CDR3 is TGTGCCAGCAGCCACCGGGACAGGGCCTACTATGGCTACACCTTC. This chain links TRBV5-6 with TRBJ1-2, with 9 bases fitting TRBD1. The CDR3 consists of 15 residues. Germline V CDR1 and CDR2: SGHDT, YYEEEE. With V trimmed by 4 bases and J by 3 bases, 7 bases remained unmatched.

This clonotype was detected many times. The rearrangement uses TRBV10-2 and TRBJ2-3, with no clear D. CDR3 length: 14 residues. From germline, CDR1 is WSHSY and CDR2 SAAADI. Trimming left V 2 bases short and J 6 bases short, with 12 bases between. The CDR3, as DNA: TGCGCCAGCAGTGAGGGCGGATACGGGGATACGCAGTATTTT. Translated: CASSEGGYGDTQYF.

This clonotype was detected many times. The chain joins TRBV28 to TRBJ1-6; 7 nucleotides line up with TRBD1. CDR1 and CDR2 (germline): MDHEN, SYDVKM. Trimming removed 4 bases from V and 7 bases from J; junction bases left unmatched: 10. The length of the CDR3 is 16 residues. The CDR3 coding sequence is TGTGCCAGCAGTTCCCAGGGGGAAGGAGGAAATTCACCCCTCCACTTT. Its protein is CASSSQGEGGNSPLHF.

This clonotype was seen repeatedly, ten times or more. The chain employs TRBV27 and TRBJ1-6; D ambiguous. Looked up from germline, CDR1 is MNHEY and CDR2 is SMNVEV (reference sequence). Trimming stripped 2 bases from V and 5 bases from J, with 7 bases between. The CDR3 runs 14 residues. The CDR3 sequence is CASSLTGNNSPLHF. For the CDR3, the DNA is TGTGCCAGCAGTTTAACTGGGAATAATTCACCCCTCCACTTT.

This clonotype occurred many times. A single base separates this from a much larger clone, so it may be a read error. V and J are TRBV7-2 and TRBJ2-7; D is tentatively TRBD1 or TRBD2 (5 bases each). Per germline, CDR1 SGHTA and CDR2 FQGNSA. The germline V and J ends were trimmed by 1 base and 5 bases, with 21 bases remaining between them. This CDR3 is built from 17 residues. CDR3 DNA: TGTGCCAGCAGCTTAGACCTAACCGGGGCAGGAGGAAACGAGCAGTACTTC. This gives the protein CASSLDLTGAGGNEQYF.

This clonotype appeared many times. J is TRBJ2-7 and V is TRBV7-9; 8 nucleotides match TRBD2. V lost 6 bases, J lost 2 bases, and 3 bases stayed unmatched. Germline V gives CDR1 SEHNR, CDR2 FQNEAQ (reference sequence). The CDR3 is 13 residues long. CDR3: CASSHSGTYEQYF. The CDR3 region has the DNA TGTGCCAGCAGTCATAGCGGGACCTACGAGCAGTACTTC.

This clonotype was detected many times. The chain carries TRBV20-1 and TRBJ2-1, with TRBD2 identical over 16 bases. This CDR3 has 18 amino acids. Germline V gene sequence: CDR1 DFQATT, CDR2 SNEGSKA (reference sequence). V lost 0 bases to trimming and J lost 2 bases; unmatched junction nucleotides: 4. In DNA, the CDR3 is TGCAGTGCTAGAGACCTGGGACTAGCGGGAGGGGCCTACAATGAGCAGTTCTTC. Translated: CSARDLGLAGGAYNEQFF.

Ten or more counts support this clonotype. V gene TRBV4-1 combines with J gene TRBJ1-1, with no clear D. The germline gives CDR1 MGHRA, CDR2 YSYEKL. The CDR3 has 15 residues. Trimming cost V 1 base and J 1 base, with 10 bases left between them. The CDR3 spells CASSQVVLRNTEAFF. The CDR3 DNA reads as TGCGCCAGCAGCCAAGTCGTTCTTAGGAACACTGAAGCTTTCTTT.

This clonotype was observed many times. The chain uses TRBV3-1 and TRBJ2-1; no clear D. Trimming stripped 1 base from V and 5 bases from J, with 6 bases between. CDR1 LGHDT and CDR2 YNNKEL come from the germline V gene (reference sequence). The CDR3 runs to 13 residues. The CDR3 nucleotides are TGTGCCAGCAGCCAAGGTCTAAACAATGAGCAGTTCTTC. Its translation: CASSQGLNNEQFF.

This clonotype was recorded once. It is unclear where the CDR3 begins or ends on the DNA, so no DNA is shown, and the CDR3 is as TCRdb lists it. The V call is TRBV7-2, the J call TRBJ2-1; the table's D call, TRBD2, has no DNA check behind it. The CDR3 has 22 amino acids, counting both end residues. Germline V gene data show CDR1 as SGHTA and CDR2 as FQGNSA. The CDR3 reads CASSFYICSARDPRGGLDEQFF.

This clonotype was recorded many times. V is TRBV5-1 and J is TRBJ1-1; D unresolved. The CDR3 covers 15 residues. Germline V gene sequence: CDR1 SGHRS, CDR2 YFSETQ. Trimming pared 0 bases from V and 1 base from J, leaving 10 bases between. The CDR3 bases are TGCGCCAGCAGCTTGGCCCCGAGGTGGAACACTGAAGCTTTCTTT. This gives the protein CASSLAPRWNTEAFF.

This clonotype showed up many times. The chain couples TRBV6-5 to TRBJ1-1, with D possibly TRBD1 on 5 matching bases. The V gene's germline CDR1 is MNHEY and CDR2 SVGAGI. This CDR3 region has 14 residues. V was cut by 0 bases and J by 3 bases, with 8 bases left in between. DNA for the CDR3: TGTGCCAGCAGTTACTCGACAGACTACACTGAAGCTTTCTTT. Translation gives CASSYSTDYTEAFF.